The clone carrying this T cell receptor beta chain occurred once. The target antigen is unknown. The same CDR3 arises from other DNA sequences in this sample as well. This sample is part of a study of shared clonotypes between healthy human individuals. Negatively enriched CD4+ T cells were divided by CD45RA into naive and memory. V lost 0 bases and J lost 8, with 13 bases in between. The CDR3 extends over 15 amino acids. Germline V CDR1 and CDR2: LGHNA, YNFKEQ. Some clones are missing from TCRdb's copy, which holds only in-frame ones; the method was immunoSEQ multiplex PCR. The sample includes over 850,000 clones, around 78% of them seen just once. The study's findings and limits: Estimated clonotype richness was generally higher in naive than memory subsets.

The gene calls are TRBV4-2 and TRBJ1-4; a weak D match, TRBD1 (5 bases). The specimen sequenced was memory CD4+ T cells from PBMCs. The subset here: CD45RA-negative fraction. The sequence derives from a man between 18 and 29 years old in good health. Some clones in this sample may be carry-over from other donors' samples. In nucleotides, the CDR3 is TGTGCCAGCAGCCAAGAAACAGGTGTGGGGGAAAAACTGTTTTTT. The encoded protein is CASSQETGVGEKLFF.